Below are 18 T cell receptor beta chains sequenced from a single sample in a study of T-cell memory formation after mild COVID-19. In TCRdb, the 5' RACE reads were re-called with MiXCR into one record per CDR3 protein. The sample has around 440,000 distinct CDR3 sequences, around a sixth seen once; the top ten hold more than 9%. Sequences were obtained from PBMCs or a T cell subset sorted from them (not recorded which). The source is an adult woman who had mild COVID-19 (a few samples of this study predate the infection). Cell type and time point are not known.

The V gene is TRBV24-1, the J gene TRBJ2-2; possible D gene TRBD2, 6 bases. The CDR3 consists of 15 residues. From germline, CDR1 is KGHDR and CDR2 SFDVKD. V was trimmed by 3 bases and J by 3 bases, leaving 10 bases between them. The CDR3 spells CATSDAGRDTGELFF. Written as DNA, the CDR3 is TGTGCCACCAGTGATGCGGGAAGGGACACCGGGGAGCTGTTTTTT.

The chain has TRBV25-1 and TRBJ2-7; D uncertain. CDR3 length: 12 amino acids. Trimming pared 4 bases from V and 4 bases from J, leaving 8 bases between. From germline, CDR1 is MGHDK and CDR2 SYGVNS. The CDR3, as DNA: TGTGCCAGCAGTGCCCAGGCTTACGAGCAGTACTTC. Translation: CASSAQAYEQYF.

The rearrangement uses TRBV6-5 and TRBJ2-2; no clear D. This CDR3 has 15 residues. Between the trimmed V and J ends, which lost 0 bases and 7 bases, there was a span of 12 bases. CDR1 and CDR2 (germline): MNHEY, SVGAGI. In DNA, the CDR3 is TGTGCCAGCAGTTACTCCGCCGGCGCCGGCGGGGAGCTGTTTTTT. As protein: CASSYSAGAGGELFF.

This clonotype appeared a few times. J is TRBJ1-4 and V is TRBV7-9, with D uncertain. CDR1 is SEHNR, CDR2 FQNEAQ, per germline (reference sequence). The CDR3 covers 12 residues. V gave up 3 bases and J gave up 7 bases, with 6 bases separating them. CDR3 DNA sequence: TGTGCCAGCAGCTTCGGTGTTGAAAAACTGTTTTTT. Translating gives CASSFGVEKLFF.

This clonotype was counted a few times. The chain carries TRBV12-3 or TRBV12-4 and TRBJ2-6; TRBD2 matches at 10 bases. The CDR3 is 17 residues long. V was clipped by 3 bases and J by 2 bases; unmatched bases: 4. The CDR3 sequence: CASSFQAGGPGANVLTF. Written as DNA, the CDR3 is TGTGCCAGCAGTTTTCAAGCGGGAGGGCCTGGGGCCAACGTCCTGACTTTC.

The rearrangement links TRBV5-1 to TRBJ2-7; 10 bases agree with TRBD1. The CDR3 has 17 amino acids. The germline V gene has CDR1 SGHRS and CDR2 YFSETQ. V lost 0 bases, J lost 0 bases, and 6 bases stayed unmatched. This CDR3 reads CASSLDPGQGRSYEQYF. CDR3 in DNA: TGCGCCAGCAGCTTGGACCCGGGACAGGGGCGCTCCTACGAGCAGTACTTC.

The chain links TRBV6-5 to TRBJ2-7; D might be TRBD2 (6 bases). The CDR3 sequence is 16 residues long. From germline, CDR1 is MNHEY and CDR2 SVGAGI. The ends were cut back, 0 bases at V and 1 base at J, with 13 bases in the middle. The CDR3 protein is CASSYSIGGGSYEQYF. CDR3 nucleotides: TGTGCCAGCAGTTACTCGATCGGGGGTGGGTCCTACGAGCAGTACTTC.

This clonotype was counted between two and nine times. This chain uses TRBV20-1 with TRBJ2-1; the match to TRBD2 covers 10 bases. The CDR3 is 16 residues long. CDR1 is DFQATT, CDR2 SNEGSKA, per germline (reference sequence). V dropped 6 bases and J dropped 3; count of bases not matched to a gene: 11. The CDR3 protein is CSAKSLAGAGYNEQFF. The CDR3 DNA is TGCAGTGCAAAGTCCCTAGCGGGGGCCGGCTACAATGAGCAGTTCTTC.

CDR3 nucleotide sequence: TGTGCCAGCTCACCGAAAGAGAGGGGGACCCAGTACTTC. This translates into CASSPKERGTQYF. J is TRBJ2-5 and V is TRBV18, with D possibly being TRBD1 or TRBD2 (5 bases each). V shed 3 bases and J shed 7 bases, with 12 bases lying between them. In germline, CDR1 is KGHSH, CDR2 LQKENI. The CDR3 has 13 amino acids.

V usage is TRBV29-1 and J usage is TRBJ2-3; possible D gene TRBD1, 5 bases. CDR3 size: 12 residues. From germline, CDR1 is SQVTM and CDR2 ANQGSEA. Deletions cut 2 bases from V and 4 bases from J, with 7 bases between. The CDR3 bases are TGCAGCGTTGAATGGGGCCCAGATACGCAGTATTTT. Protein product: CSVEWGPDTQYF.

The chain carries TRBV10-3 and TRBJ2-1; D ambiguous. Looked up from germline, CDR1 is ENHRY and CDR2 is SYGVKD. This CDR3 has 14 residues. With 3 bases removed from V and 0 bases from J, the gap between germline ends came to 6 bases. The CDR3 region has the DNA TGTGCCATCAGTGAATATAGCTCCTACAATGAGCAGTTCTTC. Amino acids: CAISEYSSYNEQFF.

The chain is built from TRBV3-1 and TRBJ1-6; 9 bases fit TRBD1. Losses at the gene ends were 3 bases for V and 10 bases for J; bases not matched to a gene: 7. This CDR3 is built from 15 residues. Germline CDR1 reads LGHDT; CDR2 reads YNNKEL (reference sequence). The DNA of the CDR3 is TGTGCCAGCAGCCACCGGGACAGGGCTAGGTCACCCCTCCACTTT. Protein product: CASSHRDRARSPLHF.

The chain carries TRBV7-3 and TRBJ1-1; D remains ambiguous. The CDR3 is 17 residues long. With 2 bases removed from V and 0 bases from J, the gap between germline ends came to 16 bases. Germline assignment: CDR1 SGHTA and CDR2 FQGTGA. The CDR3 is CASSLAGREGMNTEAFF. The CDR3 coding sequence is TGTGCCAGCAGCTTAGCAGGAAGGGAGGGCATGAACACTGAAGCTTTCTTT.

The chain recombines TRBV5-1 with TRBJ2-7, with TRBD1 as a possible D gene (5 bases). Germline-derived CDR1 and CDR2 are SGHRS and YFSETQ. V was trimmed by 4 bases and J by 0 bases, leaving 14 bases between them. The CDR3 sequence is 15 residues long. The CDR3 DNA follows: TGCGCCAGCAGCACTGGGTACAGGACCTCCTACGAGCAGTACTTC. Translation gives CASSTGYRTSYEQYF. Together with reference TRBV5-1 and TRBJ2-7, the CDR3 gives the full variable domain: KAGVTQTPRYLIKTRGQQVTLSCSPISGHRSVSWYQQTPGQGLQFLFEYFSETQRNKGNFPGRFSGRQFSNSRSEMNVSTLELGDSALYLCASSTGYRTSYEQYFGPGTRLTVT.

The chain has TRBV20-1 and TRBJ2-2; 10 bases align to TRBD2. The length of the CDR3 is 15 residues. Germline V gene data show CDR1 as DFQATT and CDR2 as SNEGSKA (reference sequence). With V trimmed by 3 bases and J by 7 bases, 8 bases remained unmatched. The CDR3 nucleotides read TGCAGTGCTAGTCTAGCGGGAGTGACCCACGGGGAGCTGTTTTTT. Protein sequence: CSASLAGVTHGELFF.

This clonotype was found a few times. The chain carries TRBV27 and TRBJ1-5; D is unresolved. The germline gives CDR1 MNHEY, CDR2 SMNVEV (reference sequence). The CDR3 sequence is 14 residues long. V was pared by 0 bases and J by 5 bases, with 8 bases between. CDR3 amino acids: CASSLSADYQPQHF. CDR3 DNA sequence: TGTGCCAGCAGTTTATCGGCGGACTATCAGCCCCAGCATTTT.

This chain connects TRBV10-3 to TRBJ2-5; 8 bases line up with TRBD1. V lost 4 bases to trimming and J lost 0 bases; unmatched junction nucleotides: 1. In germline, CDR1 is ENHRY, CDR2 SYGVKD. The CDR3 spans 14 residues. CDR3 sequence reads: CAISGGQDQETQYF. DNA for the CDR3: TGTGCCATCAGTGGGGGACAGGACCAAGAGACCCAGTACTTC.

The V call is TRBV4-1, the J call TRBJ2-7; D gene uncertain. Germline V gene lookup returns CDR1 MGHRA and CDR2 YSYEKL. V was trimmed by 1 base and J by 0 bases, leaving 10 bases between them. There are 15 residues in the CDR3. For the CDR3, the DNA is TGCGCCAGCAGCCAAGGGGAAGGCAGCTCCTACGAGCAGTACTTC. It translates to CASSQGEGSSYEQYF.